Each of the 26 T cell receptor beta chains below was sequenced from the same sample in a study of long-term antiretroviral therapy in people with HIV. Researchers ran immunoSEQ v3.0 at survey level. This table comes from immunoSEQ multiplex PCR, and its TCRdb copy is limited to in-frame clones, with some not included. The sample records tens of thousands of clones, around 80% being singletons. The source was unsorted PBMCs, collected 1.5 years after starting antiretroviral therapy. The receptor set was obtained from a young man with HIV.

The J gene is TRBJ1-1, the V gene TRBV28; D gene unclear. CDR1 and CDR2 from the germline V gene are MDHEN and SYDVKM. This CDR3 is 11 amino acids long. V dropped 6 bases and J dropped 0 bases, with 2 bases sitting between them. CDR3 in amino acids: CASRMNTEAFF. The CDR3 DNA follows: TGTGCCAGCAGAATGAACACTGAAGCTTTCTTT.

This clone has a single count. The rearrangement joins TRBV30 to TRBJ2-1; 13 nucleotides agree with TRBD2. Unmatched junction bases numbered 10, after V lost 2 bases and J lost 9 bases. Germline lookup yields CDR1 GTSNPN and CDR2 SVGIG (reference sequence). The CDR3 runs to 16 residues. The CDR3 bases are TGTGCCTGGAGTCTCCTTACTAGCGGGGGGGCCACTGAGCAGTTCTTC. Protein product: CAWSLLTSGGATEQFF. The full variable domain, rest sourced from reference TRBV30 and TRBJ2-1, is SQTIHQWPATLVQPVGSPLSLECTVEGTSNPNLYWYRQAAGRGLQLLFYSVGIGQISSEVPQNLSASRPQDRQFILSSKKLLLSDSGFYLCAWSLLTSGGATEQFFGPGTRLTVL.

The chain is built from TRBV5-4 and TRBJ2-7; TRBD2 matches at 11 bases. The CDR3 is 15 residues long. CDR1 is SGHNT, CDR2 YYREEE, per germline (reference sequence). V dropped 4 bases and J dropped 7; count of bases not matched to a gene: 10. In DNA form, the CDR3 reads TGTGCCAGCAGCCGGGAGCTAGCGGGAGGTGGGGAGCAGTACTTC. Amino acids: CASSRELAGGGEQYF.

This sequence joins TRBV6-1 and TRBJ1-1; no reliable D call. This CDR3 has 14 residues. Germline CDR1 MNHNS, CDR2 SASEGT. V was shortened by 5 bases and J by 1 base, with 11 bases between the two germline ends. The chain's CDR3 is CASSPGPGNTEAFF. CDR3 DNA: TGTGCCAGCAGTCCGGGTCCGGGGAACACTGAAGCTTTCTTT.

The V and J genes are TRBV27 and TRBJ1-4, with 11 bases aligning to TRBD1. Germline trimming cut 3 bases from V and 7 bases from J; bases unmatched to any gene: 7. The V gene's germline CDR1 is MNHEY and CDR2 SMNVEV (reference sequence). The CDR3 has 16 amino acids. In DNA, the CDR3 is TGTGCCAGCAGTTTTGGACAGGGGGCTTTGGGTGAAAAACTGTTTTTT. As protein: CASSFGQGALGEKLFF.

The rearrangement joins TRBV7-8 to TRBJ1-1, with TRBD1 identical over 9 bases. This CDR3 is 14 amino acids long. V trimming: 1 base; J trimming: 5 bases; junction bases outside the gene matches: 2. The germline CDR1 and CDR2 sequences are SGHVS and FQNEAQ. The CDR3 is CASSLDRGQTEAFF. The DNA for the CDR3 is TGTGCCAGCAGCTTAGACAGGGGGCAAACTGAAGCTTTCTTT.

The chain recombines TRBV10-3 with TRBJ1-1; D perhaps matches TRBD1 (6 bases). CDR1 is ENHRY and CDR2 is SYGVKD in the germline V gene. CDR3 size: 14 residues. V lost 10 bases and J 5 bases, leaving 20 bases between the germline ends. For the CDR3, the DNA is TGTGCCACCGTTGTAGGGAGGGGGTGGACTGAAGCTTTCTTT. Translated: CATVVGRGWTEAFF.

The genes are TRBV30 and TRBJ1-6; D not certain. CDR1 is GTSNPN and CDR2 is SVGIG in the germline V gene (reference sequence). Trimming took off 4 bases at V and 10 bases at J, with 14 bases between the two ends. This CDR3 is built from 13 residues. The CDR3 sequence is CAWTPQVGSPLHF. DNA for the CDR3: TGTGCCTGGACCCCCCAAGTCGGATCACCCCTCCACTTT.

V is TRBV5-6 and J is TRBJ2-7; unclear D gene. V shed 0 bases and J shed 5 bases, with 6 bases lying between them. Looked up from germline, CDR1 is SGHDT and CDR2 is YYEEEE. This CDR3 is built from 12 residues. This CDR3 reads CASSLAGNEQYF. The CDR3 DNA reads as TGTGCCAGCAGCTTGGCTGGGAACGAGCAGTACTTC.

This clone was recorded a few times. The chain recombines TRBV19 with TRBJ1-2, with TRBD1 matching 10 bases. J gave up 8 bases and V 3 bases, and 3 bases lay outside the gene matches. The CDR3 loop spans 13 amino acids. The germline CDR1 and CDR2 sequences are LNHDA and SQIVND (reference sequence). The CDR3 is CASSIGQGDGYTF. CDR3 in DNA: TGTGCCAGTAGTATCGGACAGGGGGACGGCTACACCTTC. The entire variable domain, with the rest obtained from reference TRBV19 and TRBJ1-2, is as follows: DGGITQSPKYLFRKEGQNVTLSCEQNLNHDAMYWYRQDPGQGLRLIYYSQIVNDFQKGDIAEGYSVSREKKESFPLTVTSAQKNPTAFYLCASSIGQGDGYTFGSGTRLTVV.

This chain uses TRBV7-9 with TRBJ1-2; D ambiguous. CDR1 is SEHNR and CDR2 is FQNEAQ in the germline V gene (reference sequence). There are 14 residues in the CDR3. V was cut by 1 base and J by 2 bases, with 8 bases left in between. CDR3 residues: CASSLEGGNYGYTF. Written as DNA, the CDR3 is TGTGCCAGCAGCTTAGAAGGCGGCAACTATGGCTACACCTTC.

The V call is TRBV5-5, the J call TRBJ2-2; D may be TRBD1 (5 bases). Germline V CDR1 and CDR2: SGHKS, YYEKEE (reference sequence). The CDR3 is made up of 18 amino acids. The V end was cut by 3 bases, the J end by 2 bases, with 20 bases between. The CDR3 sequence: CASSYPQESLINTGELFF. The CDR3 DNA reads as TGTGCCAGCAGCTACCCACAGGAGTCTCTTATAAACACCGGGGAGCTGTTTTTT. Drawing the rest from reference TRBV5-5 and TRBJ2-2, the complete variable domain is DAGVTQSPTHLIKTRGQQVTLRCSPISGHKSVSWYQQVLGQGPQFIFQYYEKEERGRGNFPDRFSARQFPNYSSELNVNALLLGDSALYLCASSYPQESLINTGELFFGEGSRLTVL.

This chain joins TRBV29-1 and TRBJ1-2, with D perhaps TRBD1 (5 bases). Germline loops: CDR1 SQVTM, CDR2 ANQGSEA. The CDR3 spans 12 residues. V lost 7 bases to trimming and J lost 7 bases, with 16 bases between them. The CDR3 loop reads CSARQRDGGYTF. CDR3 DNA sequence: TGCAGCGCCCGACAGCGGGATGGTGGCTACACCTTC.

In its sample, this clone was seen once. CDR3 in amino acids: CAISEVGTDTQYF. For the CDR3, the DNA is TGTGCCATCAGTGAGGTAGGAACAGATACGCAGTATTTT. J is TRBJ2-3 and V is TRBV10-3; D is ambiguous. Germline loops: CDR1 ENHRY, CDR2 SYGVKD. This CDR3 is built from 13 residues. V gave up 2 bases and J gave up 3 bases, with 6 bases separating them.

As DNA, the CDR3 is TGTGCCAGCAGCCCTCGACCCGCGGGCTACGAGCAGTACTTC. Protein product: CASSPRPAGYEQYF. This rearrangement joins TRBV14 to TRBJ2-7; tentative D call: TRBD2 (5 bases). Germline V CDR1 and CDR2: SGHDN, FVKESK. V was trimmed by 4 bases and J by 3 bases, leaving 13 bases between them. This CDR3 spans 14 amino acids.

V is TRBV5-1 and J is TRBJ2-5; 8 bases line up with TRBD1. With the DNA end fitting TRBJ2-7 better, the J assignment may be wrong. The CDR3 has 14 residues. Germline values: CDR1 SGHRS, CDR2 YFSETQ. The CDR3 DNA is TGCGCCAGCAGCCCGGGACAGGCCACCTACGAGCAGTACTTC. Protein: CASSPGQATYEQYF.

The rearrangement uses TRBV27 and TRBJ2-2; TRBD1 matches at 8 bases. Losses at the gene ends were 3 bases for V and 0 bases for J; bases not matched to a gene: 9. This CDR3 region has 18 residues. Germline assignment: CDR1 MNHEY and CDR2 SMNVEV (reference sequence). The chain's CDR3 is CASSFRKGTGSNTGELFF. DNA of the CDR3: TGTGCCAGCAGTTTCCGGAAGGGGACAGGTTCGAACACCGGGGAGCTGTTTTTT.

This chain's CDR3 is CASSLLGYGYEQYF. CDR3 sequence (DNA): TGTGCCAGCAGTTTATTGGGATATGGGTACGAGCAGTACTTC. V and J are TRBV28 and TRBJ2-7, with no clear D. Trimming stripped 1 base from V and 4 bases from J, with 11 bases between. CDR3 length equals 14 residues. Germline-derived CDR1 and CDR2 are MDHEN and SYDVKM.

The chain couples TRBV10-3 to TRBJ2-1; 8 nucleotides align to TRBD1. The CDR3 sequence is 15 residues long. After removal of 2 bases from V and 7 bases from J, the junction contained 7 bases not matched to a gene. Looked up from germline, CDR1 is ENHRY and CDR2 is SYGVKD. The CDR3 loop is CAISEGQGEWNEQFF. Here the CDR3 DNA reads TGTGCCATCAGTGAGGGACAGGGTGAATGGAATGAGCAGTTCTTC.

The rearrangement links TRBV28 to TRBJ1-6, with 7 positions matching TRBD1. Germline trimming cut 6 bases from V and 7 bases from J; bases unmatched to any gene: 3. The germline CDR1 and CDR2 sequences are MDHEN and SYDVKM. The CDR3 is 13 amino acids. CDR3 sequence reads: CASRAGGNSPLHF. DNA for the CDR3: TGTGCCAGCAGGGCAGGGGGAAATTCACCCCTCCACTTT.

The gene calls are TRBV2 and TRBJ2-1, with D possibly TRBD1 on 6 matching bases. Germline values: CDR1 SNHLY, CDR2 FYNNEI. The germline V and J ends were trimmed by 5 bases and 15 bases, with 20 bases remaining between them. The CDR3 covers 13 residues. The chain's CDR3 is CASSTLIGDRLFF. The CDR3 DNA reads TGTGCCAGCAGTACCCTAATCGGAGACAGGTTGTTCTTC.

The rearrangement joins TRBV25-1 to TRBJ1-1; TRBD1 matches at 7 bases. This CDR3 has 15 amino acids. Germline lookup yields CDR1 MGHDK and CDR2 SYGVNS. Germline trimming cut 5 bases from V and 4 bases from J; bases unmatched to any gene: 10. The CDR3 sequence is CASSPYRGSFTEAFF. The CDR3 nucleotides are TGTGCCAGCAGTCCTTACAGGGGAAGCTTCACTGAAGCTTTCTTT. Combining the CDR3 with reference TRBV25-1 and TRBJ1-1 gives the whole variable domain EADIYQTPRYLVIGTGKKITLECSQTMGHDKMYWYQQDPGMELHLIHYSYGVNSTEKGDLSSESTVSRIRTEHFPLTLESARPSHTSQYLCASSPYRGSFTEAFFGQGTRLTVV.

The chain links TRBV11-1 to TRBJ2-1, with D hard to call. V was trimmed by 1 base and J by 6 bases, leaving 16 bases between them. This CDR3 comprises 16 residues. The germline V gene encodes CDR1 SGHAT and CDR2 FQDESV (reference sequence). CDR3 DNA: TGTGCCAGCAGCTTAGGTACGAGACTCCCCGGCAATGAGCAGTTCTTC. As protein: CASSLGTRLPGNEQFF.

This clone is a singleton in its sample. The V and J genes are TRBV2 and TRBJ1-2; 8 bases are shared with TRBD1. The CDR3 loop spans 16 amino acids. The V gene end was trimmed by 7 bases and the J gene end by 0 bases; junction bases not matched to a gene: 10. Germline V gene data show CDR1 as SNHLY and CDR2 as FYNNEI. Here the CDR3 reads CASTVGQGLTNYGYTF. The CDR3 coding sequence is TGTGCCAGCACCGTCGGACAGGGCTTAACTAACTATGGCTACACCTTC.

This clone was recorded only once. The V gene is TRBV14, the J gene TRBJ2-5, with D possibly TRBD2 on 6 matching bases. CDR1 and CDR2 from the germline V gene are SGHDN and FVKESK. The V end was cut by 3 bases, the J end by 4 bases, with 18 bases between. The CDR3 length is 16 residues. CDR3 protein: CASSHNSGRWTETQYF. CDR3 nucleotide sequence: TGTGCCAGCAGCCACAACTCTGGGAGGTGGACAGAGACCCAGTACTTC.

The CDR3 is CASSLASGGNEQFF. DNA of the CDR3: TGCGCCAGCAGCTTGGCGTCCGGGGGGAATGAGCAGTTCTTC. The rearrangement joins TRBV5-1 to TRBJ2-1; 7 bases are shared with TRBD2. Germline V gene data show CDR1 as SGHRS and CDR2 as YFSETQ. Germline trimming cut 0 bases from V and 7 bases from J; bases unmatched to any gene: 4. CDR3 length: 14 amino acids.